The 27 T cell receptor beta chains listed next were all sequenced from one sample in a study of blood T cell repertoires in COVID-19. The protocol was immunoSEQ multiplex PCR, while the TCRdb copy is restricted to in-frame clones and leaves out a portion. The sample shows 250,000 to 300,000 clones, about 91% of them seen only once. The sample consisted of peripheral blood. The receptor source for this set is a woman in her twenties or thirties who had recovered from COVID-19.

This rearrangement joins TRBV19 to TRBJ2-2; D is uncertain. V was shortened by 1 base and J by 1 base, with 7 bases between the two germline ends. The CDR3 totals 15 residues. Per the germline V gene, CDR1 is LNHDA and CDR2 is SQIVND (reference sequence). CDR3 bases: TGTGCCAGTAGTATAGTGTGGCAGAACACCGGGGAGCTGTTTTTT. Its translation is CASSIVWQNTGELFF.

This clone has just one count. The rearrangement links TRBV28 to TRBJ2-7; TRBD1 agrees at 11 bases. CDR3 length: 15 amino acids. Losses at the gene ends were 5 bases for V and 2 bases for J; bases not matched to a gene: 5. The germline V gene has CDR1 MDHEN and CDR2 SYDVKM. This chain's CDR3 is CASSQPGQGAYEQYF. The CDR3 bases are TGTGCCAGCAGTCAGCCGGGACAGGGGGCCTACGAGCAGTACTTC.

The chain uses TRBV6-5 and TRBJ1-2, with a weak D call TRBD1 (6 bases). Germline V gives CDR1 MNHEY, CDR2 SVGAGI. The CDR3 runs 14 residues. V shed 6 bases and J shed 0 bases, with 11 bases lying between them. The CDR3 region is CASSPRTANYGYTF. The CDR3 DNA is TGTGCCAGCAGCCCCCGGACAGCTAACTATGGCTACACCTTC.

This clone was seen a single time. J is TRBJ1-1 and V is TRBV24-1; TRBD1 matches 7 bases. The CDR3 sequence is 15 residues long. Germline loops: CDR1 KGHDR, CDR2 SFDVKD. Trimming cost V 7 bases and J 3 bases; bases outside gene matches: 10. CDR3 coding DNA: TGTGCCACCAGCGAAGGGGGCGCGACGGACACTGAAGCTTTCTTT. Amino acids: CATSEGGATDTEAFF.

The rearrangement joins TRBV27 to TRBJ2-7; D perhaps matches TRBD2 (7 bases). CDR1 is MNHEY and CDR2 is SMNVEV in the germline V gene (reference sequence). The CDR3 runs to 13 residues. Trimming removed 7 bases at V and 6 bases at J, with 16 bases between. The CDR3 is CASKGGSRSEQYF. In DNA, the CDR3 is TGTGCCAGCAAGGGGGGGTCAAGGAGCGAGCAGTACTTC.

The chain combines TRBV5-1 with TRBJ1-4, with a weak D call TRBD1 (5 bases). This CDR3 is built from 14 residues. Germline CDR1 and CDR2: SGHRS and YFSETQ. The V gene lost 0 bases and the J gene lost 8 bases, with 11 bases spanning the gap. The CDR3 nucleotides are TGCGCCAGCAGCTTGGGGACCCACAGGGAAAAACTGTTTTTT. Encoded protein: CASSLGTHREKLFF.

The chain employs TRBV18 and TRBJ1-2, with 10 bases fitting TRBD1. Germline V gene lookup returns CDR1 KGHSH and CDR2 LQKENI. V was pared by 3 bases and J by 4 bases, with 5 bases of the junction left unmatched. The CDR3 has 15 residues. In DNA, the CDR3 is TGTGCCAGCTCACCTGGACAGGGGGACACCTATGGCTACACCTTC. Encoded protein: CASSPGQGDTYGYTF.

This clone was observed a single time. V and J are TRBV24-1 and TRBJ2-1; 14 bases are a match to TRBD2. The V gene's germline CDR1 is KGHDR and CDR2 SFDVKD. V lost 4 bases and J lost 6; bases outside the gene matches: 7. This CDR3 is 17 amino acids long. This CDR3 is CATSDPGLAGGPNEQFF. For the CDR3, the DNA is TGTGCCACCAGTGACCCCGGACTAGCGGGGGGTCCCAATGAGCAGTTCTTC.

V usage is TRBV5-6 and J usage is TRBJ1-2, with TRBD1 identical over 8 bases. The CDR3 has 14 residues. Germline V CDR1 and CDR2: SGHDT, YYEEEE. With V trimmed by 0 bases and J by 7 bases, 5 bases remained unmatched. CDR3 region: CASSLVQGAGGYTF. The CDR3 bases are TGTGCCAGCAGCTTGGTTCAGGGGGCAGGTGGCTACACCTTC.

This chain uses TRBV14 with TRBJ1-2; no reliable D call. V was shortened by 0 bases and J by 8 bases, with 13 bases between the two germline ends. Germline CDR1 reads SGHDN; CDR2 reads FVKESK. The CDR3 is 14 amino acids. The CDR3 here is CASSQDRRSGGYTF. DNA for the CDR3: TGTGCCAGCAGCCAAGATCGGCGGAGCGGGGGCTACACCTTC.

This clone appeared a single time. The rearrangement joins TRBV15 to TRBJ2-3; 10 nucleotides match TRBD1. V was clipped by 1 base and J by 4 bases; unmatched bases: 5. Germline CDR1 LNHNV, CDR2 YYDKDF (reference sequence). CDR3 length: 16 amino acids. CDR3 in amino acids: CATSRGDRGLADTQYF. In DNA, the CDR3 is TGTGCCACCAGCAGAGGGGACAGGGGATTAGCAGATACGCAGTATTTT.

This clone has only one observation. The gene calls are TRBV6-5 and TRBJ1-3; no definite D call. The ends were cut back, 6 bases at V and 0 bases at J, with 3 bases in the middle. This CDR3 spans 12 amino acids. Germline-derived CDR1 and CDR2 are MNHEY and SVGAGI. CDR3 DNA sequence: TGTGCCAGCAGGAGCTCTGGAAACACCATATATTTT. It codes for CASRSSGNTIYF.

V gene TRBV28 combines with J gene TRBJ2-7, with D possibly being TRBD1 (6 bases). The CDR3 has 19 residues. Germline values: CDR1 MDHEN, CDR2 SYDVKM. Trimming removed 2 bases from V and 3 bases from J, with 26 bases in between. This CDR3 is CASSLPQTRTEHYGYEQYF. CDR3 nucleotides: TGTGCCAGCAGTTTACCCCAAACCAGGACAGAACACTATGGCTACGAGCAGTACTTC. Variable domain in full (rest from reference TRBV28 and TRBJ2-7): DVKVTQSSRYLVKRTGEKVFLECVQDMDHENMFWYRQDPGLGLRLIYFSYDVKMKEKGDIPEGYSVSREKKERFSLILESASTNQTSMYLCASSLPQTRTEHYGYEQYFGPGTRLTVT.

The chain links TRBV19 to TRBJ2-7; 9 positions match TRBD2. The germline V gene has CDR1 LNHDA and CDR2 SQIVND (reference sequence). The CDR3 spans 14 residues. With 5 bases clipped from V and 2 bases from J, the junction kept 4 bases outside the gene matches. The CDR3 spells CASSLAGEAYEQYF. CDR3 nucleotides: TGTGCCAGTAGTTTAGCGGGGGAGGCCTACGAGCAGTACTTC.

The rearrangement uses TRBV25-1 and TRBJ2-5; 7 bases fit TRBD1. Germline trimming cut 3 bases from V and 3 bases from J; bases unmatched to any gene: 7. The CDR3 length is 15 residues. The germline V gene encodes CDR1 MGHDK and CDR2 SYGVNS. The CDR3 is CASSDTRQGEETQYF. Here the CDR3 DNA reads TGTGCCAGCAGTGACACGAGACAGGGAGAAGAGACCCAGTACTTC.

This rearrangement joins TRBV28 to TRBJ1-2; perhaps TRBD1 as D (6 bases). The CDR3 spans 14 residues. Germline V CDR1 and CDR2: MDHEN, SYDVKM. The V gene lost 3 bases and the J gene lost 4 bases, with 12 bases spanning the gap. CDR3 DNA: TGTGCCAGCAGTTTTGGGGGGGGCCTCTATGGCTACACCTTC. This gives the protein CASSFGGGLYGYTF.

The chain joins TRBV24-1 to TRBJ2-7; a possible D gene is TRBD2 (5 bases). With 4 bases removed from V and 2 bases from J, the gap between germline ends came to 8 bases. This CDR3 comprises 13 residues. CDR1 and CDR2 from the germline V gene are KGHDR and SFDVKD. CDR3 nucleotides: TGTGCCACCAGTGACCCGGGGACCTACGAGCAGTACTTC. As protein: CATSDPGTYEQYF.

This clone appeared a few times. The rearrangement links TRBV12-3 or TRBV12-4 to TRBJ2-5; TRBD1 might be the D (5 bases). The CDR3 spans 12 residues. Trimming pared 9 bases from V and 2 bases from J, leaving 10 bases between. Here the CDR3 DNA reads TGTGCCAGTACGACAGCACAAGAGACCCAGTACTTC. Translating it yields CASTTAQETQYF.

The rearrangement uses TRBV5-1 and TRBJ1-1; D may be TRBD1 (5 bases). CDR3 length: 15 residues. Between the trimmed V and J ends, which lost 0 bases and 5 bases, there was a span of 14 bases. Germline V lookup: CDR1 SGHRS, CDR2 YFSETQ. The CDR3 sequence is CASSLGPAGNTEAFF. The DNA of the CDR3 is TGCGCCAGCAGCTTGGGACCCGCAGGGAATACTGAAGCTTTCTTT.

J is TRBJ2-7 and V is TRBV19; D possibly corresponds to TRBD1 (6 bases). CDR3 size: 12 residues. Trimming cost V 4 bases and J 6 bases, with 10 bases left between them. Germline V gives CDR1 LNHDA, CDR2 SQIVND (reference sequence). CDR3 nucleotides: TGTGCCAGTAGTACCCAGGGGACCGAGCAGTACTTC. It encodes CASSTQGTEQYF.

This sequence joins TRBV4-2 and TRBJ1-4; weak D call: TRBD1 (6 bases). The CDR3 length is 15 residues. The V end lost 1 base, the J end lost 5 bases, and 11 bases lay between the germline ends. The V gene's germline CDR1 is LGHNA and CDR2 YNFKEQ. CDR3 nucleotides: TGTGCCAGCAGCCAAGGGCACAGGGCAAATGAAAAACTGTTTTTT. This translates into CASSQGHRANEKLFF.

This sequence joins TRBV5-1 and TRBJ2-6, with TRBD1 matching 10 bases. CDR1 is SGHRS and CDR2 is YFSETQ in the germline V gene. J gave up 3 bases and V 7 bases, and 7 bases lay outside the gene matches. CDR3 length: 16 residues. CDR3 amino acids: CASRQGASVGANVLTF. CDR3 nucleotides: TGCGCCAGCCGACAGGGGGCGTCGGTTGGGGCCAACGTCCTGACTTTC. The variable domain in full, completed from reference TRBV5-1 and TRBJ2-6, reads KAGVTQTPRYLIKTRGQQVTLSCSPISGHRSVSWYQQTPGQGLQFLFEYFSETQRNKGNFPGRFSGRQFSNSRSEMNVSTLELGDSALYLCASRQGASVGANVLTFGAGSRLTVL.

The chain is built from TRBV7-9 and TRBJ1-4; the D is unclear. V was cut by 3 bases and J by 4 bases, with 9 bases left in between. Per germline, CDR1 SEHNR and CDR2 FQNEAQ (reference sequence). The CDR3 sequence is 14 residues long. The CDR3 region has the DNA TGTGCCAGCAGCTTGGAGGCGCTTAATGAAAAACTGTTTTTT. It specifies CASSLEALNEKLFF.

The V gene is TRBV7-9, the J gene TRBJ1-1; possible D gene TRBD1, 6 bases. The CDR3 sequence is 13 residues long. Germline V gene lookup returns CDR1 SEHNR and CDR2 FQNEAQ (reference sequence). With 5 bases removed from V and 1 base from J, the gap between germline ends came to 8 bases. The CDR3 here is CASSPGQNTEAFF. CDR3 in DNA: TGTGCCAGCAGCCCGGGACAGAACACTGAAGCTTTCTTT.

The rearrangement uses TRBV3-1 (or the pseudogene TRBV3-2) and TRBJ2-1; unclear D gene. The germline CDR1 and CDR2 sequences are LGHDT and YNNKEL (reference sequence). This CDR3 region has 12 residues. With 6 bases removed from V and 8 bases from J, the gap between germline ends came to 11 bases. CDR3 sequence reads: CASSEARDEQFF. CDR3 nucleotide sequence: TGTGCCAGCAGTGAAGCACGGGATGAGCAGTTCTTC.

V gene TRBV19 combines with J gene TRBJ2-3, with TRBD2 matching over 9 bases. CDR3 length equals 15 residues. Germline CDR1 is LNHDA and CDR2 is SQIVND (reference sequence). Trimming removed 3 bases from V and 1 base from J; junction bases left unmatched: 2. Written as DNA, the CDR3 is TGTGCCAGTAGTATGCAGCGGGGGGGCACAGATACGCAGTATTTT. Its protein product is CASSMQRGGTDTQYF.

This clone was picked up one time. The rearrangement uses TRBV19 and TRBJ1-1; 7 nucleotides agree with TRBD1. CDR3 size: 13 residues. Germline assignment: CDR1 LNHDA and CDR2 SQIVND (reference sequence). V lost 7 bases, J lost 5 bases, and 7 bases stayed unmatched. CDR3 in amino acids: CASKEGAGTEAFF. In nucleotides, the CDR3 is TGTGCCAGTAAAGAGGGGGCAGGGACTGAAGCTTTCTTT.